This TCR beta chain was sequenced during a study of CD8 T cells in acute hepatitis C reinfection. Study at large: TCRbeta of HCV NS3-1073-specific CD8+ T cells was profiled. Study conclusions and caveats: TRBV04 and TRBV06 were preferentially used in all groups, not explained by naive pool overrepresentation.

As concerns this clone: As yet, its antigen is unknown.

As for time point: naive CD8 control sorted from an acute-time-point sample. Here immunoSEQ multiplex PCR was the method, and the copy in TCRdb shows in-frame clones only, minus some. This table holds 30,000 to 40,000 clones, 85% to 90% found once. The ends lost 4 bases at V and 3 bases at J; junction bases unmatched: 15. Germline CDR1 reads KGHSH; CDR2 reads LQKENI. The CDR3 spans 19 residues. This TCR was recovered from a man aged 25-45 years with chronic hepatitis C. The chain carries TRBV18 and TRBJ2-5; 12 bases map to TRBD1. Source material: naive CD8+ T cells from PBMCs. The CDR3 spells CASSRWGWPGTGGEETQYF. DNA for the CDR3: TGTGCCAGCTCACGGTGGGGGTGGCCCGGGACAGGGGGCGAAGAGACCCAGTACTTC.